The text below deals with one T cell receptor (beta chain). Per germline, CDR1 SGHDT and CDR2 YYEEEE. This CDR3 has 14 amino acids. Trimming shortened V by 4 bases and J by 3 bases, and 12 bases separated the two germline ends. The data derive from a study of PD-L1 blockade in urothelial cancer. Overall study: A median approximately 140,000 T cells were found in blood samples.

TCRdb's copy holds only in-frame clones and misses some; the assay was immunoSEQ multiplex PCR. The sample lists approximately 50,000 clones, approximately 79% occurring once. The time point was: pretreatment peripheral blood. Patients presented with locally advanced or metastatic urothelial carcinoma. The genes are TRBV5-6 and TRBJ2-3; a possible D gene is TRBD2 (6 bases). This receptor was taken from a man in his sixties or seventies with urothelial cancer. This sample comprised PBMCs, obtained around atezolizumab (anti-PD-L1) treatment. The CDR3 reads CASSPFGGTDTQYF. For the CDR3, the DNA is TGTGCCAGCAGCCCCTTTGGGGGGACAGATACGCAGTATTTT.